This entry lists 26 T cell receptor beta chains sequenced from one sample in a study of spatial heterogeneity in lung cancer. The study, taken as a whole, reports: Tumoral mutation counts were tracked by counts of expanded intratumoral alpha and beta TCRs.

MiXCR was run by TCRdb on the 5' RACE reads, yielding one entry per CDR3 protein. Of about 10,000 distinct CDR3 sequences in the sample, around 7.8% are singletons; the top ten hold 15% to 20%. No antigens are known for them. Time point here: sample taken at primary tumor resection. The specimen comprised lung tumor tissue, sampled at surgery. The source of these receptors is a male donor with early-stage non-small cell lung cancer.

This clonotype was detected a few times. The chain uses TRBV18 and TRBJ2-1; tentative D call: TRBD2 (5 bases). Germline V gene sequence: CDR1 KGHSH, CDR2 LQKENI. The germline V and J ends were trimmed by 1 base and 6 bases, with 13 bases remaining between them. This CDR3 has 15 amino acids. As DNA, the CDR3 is TGTGCCAGCTCACCACAAGGAGGTGTTGGCAATGAGCAGTTCTTC. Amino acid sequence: CASSPQGGVGNEQFF.

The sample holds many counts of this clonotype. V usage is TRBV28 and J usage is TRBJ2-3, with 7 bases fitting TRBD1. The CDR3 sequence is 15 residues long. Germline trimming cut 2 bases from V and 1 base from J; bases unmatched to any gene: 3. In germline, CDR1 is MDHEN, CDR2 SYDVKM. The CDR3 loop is CASSLPGQRTDTQYF. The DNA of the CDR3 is TGTGCCAGCAGTTTACCGGGACAGCGCACAGATACGCAGTATTTT.

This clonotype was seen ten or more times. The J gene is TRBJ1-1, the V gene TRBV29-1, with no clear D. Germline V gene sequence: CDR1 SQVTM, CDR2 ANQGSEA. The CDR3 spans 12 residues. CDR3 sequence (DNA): TGCAGACCCCCCAGCCTGAACACTGAAGCTTTCTTT. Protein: CRPPSLNTEAFF.

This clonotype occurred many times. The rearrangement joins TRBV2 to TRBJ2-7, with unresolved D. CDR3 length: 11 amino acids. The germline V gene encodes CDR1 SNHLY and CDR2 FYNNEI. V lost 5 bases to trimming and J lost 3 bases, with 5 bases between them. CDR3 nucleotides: TGTGCCAGCAGTACGAACTACGAGCAGTACTTC. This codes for CASSTNYEQYF.

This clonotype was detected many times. CDR3 DNA sequence: TGCGCCAGCAGACACAGGGGAGAAGCTTTCTTT. It specifies CASRHRGEAFF. The chain is built from TRBV10-1 and TRBJ1-1; 7 nucleotides agree with TRBD1. Germline CDR1 reads WNHNN; CDR2 reads SYGVQD (reference sequence). Trimming removed 6 bases from V and 8 bases from J; junction bases left unmatched: 3. The CDR3 runs 11 residues.

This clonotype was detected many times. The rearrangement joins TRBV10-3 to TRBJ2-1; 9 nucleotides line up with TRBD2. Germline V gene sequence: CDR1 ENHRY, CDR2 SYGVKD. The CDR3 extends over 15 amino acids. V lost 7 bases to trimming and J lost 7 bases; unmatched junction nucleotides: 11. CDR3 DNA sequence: TGTGCCATCATGCGGGAGGGCCAGGGGCTGAATGAGCAGTTCTTC. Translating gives CAIMREGQGLNEQFF.

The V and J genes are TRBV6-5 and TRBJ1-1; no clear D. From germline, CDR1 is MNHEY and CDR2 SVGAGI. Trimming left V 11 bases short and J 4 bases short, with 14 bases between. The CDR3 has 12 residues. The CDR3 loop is CASMGSGTEAFF. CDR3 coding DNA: TGTGCCTCCATGGGCAGCGGCACTGAAGCTTTCTTT.

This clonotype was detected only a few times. CDR3 nucleotides: TGTGCCACCCTGCCTTCGCGGGGGGGAGTAGAGACCCAGTACTTC. It codes for CATLPSRGGVETQYF. The J gene is TRBJ2-5, the V gene TRBV10-3, with 9 bases that match TRBD2. Germline CDR1 and CDR2: ENHRY and SYGVKD. This CDR3 is built from 15 residues. V shed 10 bases and J 4 bases; nucleotides not matched to a gene: 13.

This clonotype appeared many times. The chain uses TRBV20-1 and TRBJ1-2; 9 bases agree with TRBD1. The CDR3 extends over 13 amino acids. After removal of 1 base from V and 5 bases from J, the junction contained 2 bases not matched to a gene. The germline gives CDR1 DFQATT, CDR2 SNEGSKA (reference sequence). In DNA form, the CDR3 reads TGCAGTGCTAGAGGGGACAGGGATTATGGCTACACCTTC. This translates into CSARGDRDYGYTF.

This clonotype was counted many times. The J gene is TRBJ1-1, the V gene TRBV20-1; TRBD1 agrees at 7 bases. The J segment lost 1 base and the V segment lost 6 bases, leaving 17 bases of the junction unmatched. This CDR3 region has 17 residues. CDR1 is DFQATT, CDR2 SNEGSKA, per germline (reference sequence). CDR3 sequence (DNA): TGCAGTGCGAGGGGGCCCCGACCGGGAACAAAGAACACTGAAGCTTTCTTT. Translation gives CSARGPRPGTKNTEAFF.

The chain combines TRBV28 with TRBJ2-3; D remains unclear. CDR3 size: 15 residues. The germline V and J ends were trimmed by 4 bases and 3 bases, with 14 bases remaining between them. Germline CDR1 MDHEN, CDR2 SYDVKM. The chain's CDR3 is CASSYSGWNTDTQYF. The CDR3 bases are TGTGCCAGCAGTTATTCGGGCTGGAATACAGATACGCAGTATTTT.

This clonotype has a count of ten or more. The CDR3 DNA sequence: TGTGCCAGCAGCTTCGGGGCAGGCATTCAGTACTTC. Its translation: CASSFGAGIQYF. This chain joins TRBV7-2 and TRBJ2-4; D is tentatively TRBD1 or TRBD2 (5 bases each). Per germline, CDR1 SGHTA and CDR2 FQGNSA. Trimming stripped 3 bases from V and 9 bases from J, with 9 bases between. CDR3 size: 12 residues. Complete variable domain (other parts from reference TRBV7-2 and TRBJ2-4): GAGVSQSPSNKVTEKGKDVELRCDPISGHTALYWYRQSLGQGLEFLIYFQGNSAPDKSGLPSDRFSAERTGGSVSTLTIQRTQQEDSAVYLCASSFGAGIQYFGAGTRLSVL.

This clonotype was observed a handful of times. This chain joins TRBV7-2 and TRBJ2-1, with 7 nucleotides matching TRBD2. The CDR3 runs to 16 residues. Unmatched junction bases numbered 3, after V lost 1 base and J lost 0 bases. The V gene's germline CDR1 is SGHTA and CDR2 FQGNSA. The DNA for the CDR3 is TGTGCCAGCAGCTTAGTTGGGAGGGGCTCCTACAATGAGCAGTTCTTC. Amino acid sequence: CASSLVGRGSYNEQFF.

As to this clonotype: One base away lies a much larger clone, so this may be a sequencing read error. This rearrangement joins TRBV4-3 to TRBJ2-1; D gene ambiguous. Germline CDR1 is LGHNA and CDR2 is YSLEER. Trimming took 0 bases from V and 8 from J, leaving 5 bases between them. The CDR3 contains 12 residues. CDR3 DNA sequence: TGCGCCAGCAGCCAAGACCGGGATGAGCAGTTCTTC. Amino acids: CASSQDRDEQFF.

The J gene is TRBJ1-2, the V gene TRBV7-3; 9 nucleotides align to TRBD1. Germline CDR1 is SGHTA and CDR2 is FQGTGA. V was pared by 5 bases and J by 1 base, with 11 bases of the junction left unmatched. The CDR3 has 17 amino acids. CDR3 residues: CASSPGTGRGGNYGYTF. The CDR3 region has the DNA TGTGCCAGCAGCCCCGGGACAGGGAGAGGGGGTAACTATGGCTACACCTTC.

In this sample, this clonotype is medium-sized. CDR3 nucleotides: TGCAGCGTTGAGTCGGGGCTATTTAGCACAGATACGCAGTATTTT. It translates to CSVESGLFSTDTQYF. The rearrangement joins TRBV29-1 to TRBJ2-3; the D call may be TRBD1 or TRBD2 (5 bases each). Germline V gives CDR1 SQVTM, CDR2 ANQGSEA. CDR3 size: 15 residues. Trimming stripped 3 bases from V and 0 bases from J, with 13 bases between.

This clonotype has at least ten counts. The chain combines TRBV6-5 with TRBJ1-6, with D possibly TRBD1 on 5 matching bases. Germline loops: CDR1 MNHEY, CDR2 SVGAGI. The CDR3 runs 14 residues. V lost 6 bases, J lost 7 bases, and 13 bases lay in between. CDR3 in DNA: TGTGCCAGCAGGGGGACGGCCTGGAATTCACCCCTCCACTTT. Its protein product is CASRGTAWNSPLHF.

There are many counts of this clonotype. The CDR3 here is CSASHWGTDTQYF. The CDR3 DNA reads TGCAGTGCCAGCCATTGGGGCACAGATACGCAGTATTTT. J is TRBJ2-3 and V is TRBV20-1, with D uncertain. V lost 6 bases, J lost 1 base, and 11 bases lay in between. This CDR3 contains 13 residues. Germline-derived CDR1 and CDR2 are DFQATT and SNEGSKA (reference sequence).

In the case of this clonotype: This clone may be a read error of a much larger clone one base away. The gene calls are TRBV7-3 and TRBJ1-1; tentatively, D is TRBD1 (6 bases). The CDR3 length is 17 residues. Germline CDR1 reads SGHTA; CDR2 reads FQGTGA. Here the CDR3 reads CTSSFRGIGSTGTEAFF. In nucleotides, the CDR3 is TGTACCAGCAGCTTCAGGGGTATTGGGTCCACAGGCACTGAAGCTTTCTTT.

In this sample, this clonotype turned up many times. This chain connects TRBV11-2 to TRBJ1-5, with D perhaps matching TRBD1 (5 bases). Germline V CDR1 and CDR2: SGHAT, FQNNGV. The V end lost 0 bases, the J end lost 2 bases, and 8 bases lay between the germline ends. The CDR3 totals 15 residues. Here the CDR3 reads CASSLEAGGNQPQHF. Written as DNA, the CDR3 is TGTGCCAGCAGCTTAGAAGCGGGGGGCAATCAGCCCCAGCATTTT.

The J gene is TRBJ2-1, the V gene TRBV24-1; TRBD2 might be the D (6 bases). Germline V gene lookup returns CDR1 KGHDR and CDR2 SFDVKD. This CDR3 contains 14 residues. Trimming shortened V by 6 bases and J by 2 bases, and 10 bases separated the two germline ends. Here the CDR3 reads CATSSGRAYNEQFF. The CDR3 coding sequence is TGTGCCACCAGTAGCGGGCGAGCCTACAATGAGCAGTTCTTC.

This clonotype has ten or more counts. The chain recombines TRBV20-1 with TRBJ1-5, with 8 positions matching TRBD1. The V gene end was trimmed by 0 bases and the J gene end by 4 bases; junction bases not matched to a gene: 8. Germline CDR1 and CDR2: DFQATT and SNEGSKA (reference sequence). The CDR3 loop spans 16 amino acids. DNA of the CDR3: TGCAGTGCTAGAGATATTACAGGGGGTATGAATCAGCCCCAGCATTTT. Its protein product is CSARDITGGMNQPQHF.

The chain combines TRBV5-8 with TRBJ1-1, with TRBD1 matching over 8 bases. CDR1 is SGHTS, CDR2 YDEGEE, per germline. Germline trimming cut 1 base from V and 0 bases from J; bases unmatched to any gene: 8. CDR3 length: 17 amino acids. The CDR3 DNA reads TGTGCCAGCAGCTTGAACGTTAGGACAGGGATGAACACTGAAGCTTTCTTT. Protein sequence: CASSLNVRTGMNTEAFF.

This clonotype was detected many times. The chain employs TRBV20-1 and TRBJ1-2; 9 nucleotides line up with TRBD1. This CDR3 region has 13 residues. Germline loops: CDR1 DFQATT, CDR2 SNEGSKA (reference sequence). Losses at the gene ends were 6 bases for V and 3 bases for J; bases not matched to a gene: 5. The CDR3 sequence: CSARRDRDYGYTF. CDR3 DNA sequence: TGCAGTGCCAGACGGGACAGGGACTATGGCTACACCTTC.

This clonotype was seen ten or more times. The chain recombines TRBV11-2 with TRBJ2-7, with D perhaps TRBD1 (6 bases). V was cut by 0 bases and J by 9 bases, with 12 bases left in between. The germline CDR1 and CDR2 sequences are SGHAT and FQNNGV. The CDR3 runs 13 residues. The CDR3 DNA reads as TGTGCCAGCAGCTTAGATGGCAGGGGTGGGCAGTACTTC. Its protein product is CASSLDGRGGQYF.

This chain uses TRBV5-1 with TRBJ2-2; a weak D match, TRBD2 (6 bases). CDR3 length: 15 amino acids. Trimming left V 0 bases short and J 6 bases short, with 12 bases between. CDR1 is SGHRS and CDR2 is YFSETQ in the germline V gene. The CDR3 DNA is TGCGCCAGCAGCTTGGGACTAGAAAGGGCCGGGGAGCTGTTTTTT. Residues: CASSLGLERAGELFF.